The 3 T cell receptor beta chains in this list originate from one sample, sequenced in a study of response to subunit inactivated influenza vaccine. TCRdb processed the RT-PCR reads anew with MiXCR; each CDR3 protein has one entry. Among around 790,000 distinct CDR3 sequences listed, about 20% were seen once. The source material was PBMCs from blood, sampled around 5 days after vaccination. Receptors originate from a man aged 45-65 years who received an inactivated influenza vaccine.

This clonotype was seen once. Given a much more abundant clone one base away, this may be a read error. This rearrangement joins TRBV5-1 to TRBJ2-7, with 11 bases identical to TRBD1. Trimming at V came to 3 bases and at J to 4 bases, leaving 3 bases not matched to a gene. This CDR3 contains 14 residues. Germline lookup yields CDR1 SGHRS and CDR2 YFSETQ. The chain's CDR3 is CASSCGQGAYEQYF. The DNA for the CDR3 is TGCGCCAGCAGCTGTGGACAGGGGGCTTACGAGCAGTACTTC. The variable domain in full, with the rest retrieved from reference TRBV5-1 and TRBJ2-7, is KAGVTQTPRYLIKTRGQQVTLSCSPISGHRSVSWYQQTPGQGLQFLFEYFSETQRNKGNFPGRFSGRQFSNSRSEMNVSTLELGDSALYLCASSCGQGAYEQYFGPGTRLTVT.

The genes are TRBV5-4 and TRBJ2-6; D gene ambiguous. The germline gives CDR1 SGHNT, CDR2 YYREEE (reference sequence). Between the trimmed V and J ends, which lost 4 bases and 2 bases, there was a span of 10 bases. The CDR3 has 15 amino acids. In nucleotides, the CDR3 is TGTGCCAGCAGCCCCACTCTTGCTGGGGCCAACGTCCTGACTTTC. Protein: CASSPTLAGANVLTF.

This clonotype was seen more than once but under ten times. The chain recombines TRBV6-1 with TRBJ1-5, with D hard to call. The CDR3 runs 15 residues. Per the germline V gene, CDR1 is MNHNS and CDR2 is SASEGT. Trimming left V 3 bases short and J 0 bases short, with 9 bases between. The CDR3 DNA reads as TGTGCCAGCAGTGAGTTGGGATATAGCAATCAGCCCCAGCATTTT. It codes for CASSELGYSNQPQHF.